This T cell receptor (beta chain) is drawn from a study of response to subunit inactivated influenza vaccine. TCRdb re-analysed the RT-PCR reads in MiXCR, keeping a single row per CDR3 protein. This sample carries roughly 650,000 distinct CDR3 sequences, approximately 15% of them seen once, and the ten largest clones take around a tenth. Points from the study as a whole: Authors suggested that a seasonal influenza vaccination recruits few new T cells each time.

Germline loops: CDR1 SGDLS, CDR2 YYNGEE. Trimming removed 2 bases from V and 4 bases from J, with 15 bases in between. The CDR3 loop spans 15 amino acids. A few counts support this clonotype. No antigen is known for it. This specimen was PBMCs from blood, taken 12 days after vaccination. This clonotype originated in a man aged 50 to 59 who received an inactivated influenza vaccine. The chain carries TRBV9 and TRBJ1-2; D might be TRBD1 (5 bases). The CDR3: CASSVRGLGSYGYTF. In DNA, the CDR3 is TGTGCCAGCAGCGTTCGGGGACTGGGCTCCTATGGCTACACCTTC.